This T cell receptor (beta chain) was documented in a study of cytomegalovirus exposure and HLA in healthy donors. Researchers ran the PCR with 60 Vbeta and 13 Jbeta primers. Generated by immunoSEQ multiplex PCR, the TCRdb table keeps only in-frame clones and is missing some. The sample gives approximately 210,000 clones, approximately 80% of which show up once; approximately 10% is in the top ten. The CDR3 has 15 residues. J lost 5 bases, V lost 6 bases, and 9 bases had no gene match. Germline V gene lookup returns CDR1 MRHNA and CDR2 SNTAGT. The sequenced material came from PBMCs. This clonotype was obtained from a woman between 50 and 59 years old in good health and CMV-seropositive. The chain recombines TRBV6-4 with TRBJ2-3, with 9 bases identical to TRBD2. CDR3 coding DNA: TGTGCCAGCAGCCCTAGCGGGGCCGGGGGAGATACGCAGTATTTT. This sequence encodes CASSPSGAGGDTQYF.